This entry features one T cell receptor beta chain sequence. The record originates from a study of blood T cell repertoires in COVID-19. Study-level information: Samples representing acute and convalescent COVID-19 were sourced from the United States, Italy and Spain.

The method was immunoSEQ multiplex PCR; TCRdb's version includes in-frame clones alone and lacks a portion of them. The table lists about 250,000 clones, roughly 89% of them singletons. The V segment lost 7 bases and the J segment 3 bases; nucleotides outside the gene matches: 11. CDR3 length equals 15 residues. Germline V gives CDR1 MNHEY, CDR2 SMNVEV (reference sequence). The sample taken for sequencing was peripheral blood. The source is a woman in her 40s who had recovered from COVID-19. The chain links TRBV27 to TRBJ2-7, with TRBD1 identical over 8 bases. CDR3 bases: TGTGCCAGCACCCCAGGGACAGGCTACGTCTACGAGCAGTACTTC. Its protein is CASTPGTGYVYEQYF.